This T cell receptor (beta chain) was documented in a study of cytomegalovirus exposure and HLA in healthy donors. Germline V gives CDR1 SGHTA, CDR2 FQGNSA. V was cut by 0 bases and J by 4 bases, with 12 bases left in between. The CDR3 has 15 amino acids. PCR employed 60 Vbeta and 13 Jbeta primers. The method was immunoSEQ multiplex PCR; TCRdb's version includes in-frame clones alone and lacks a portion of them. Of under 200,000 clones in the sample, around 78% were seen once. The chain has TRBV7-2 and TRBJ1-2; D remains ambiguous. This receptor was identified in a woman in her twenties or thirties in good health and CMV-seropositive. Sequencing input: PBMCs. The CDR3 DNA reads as TGTGCCAGCAGCTTAGCCACAGCATTGACCTATGGCTACACCTTC. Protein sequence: CASSLATALTYGYTF.